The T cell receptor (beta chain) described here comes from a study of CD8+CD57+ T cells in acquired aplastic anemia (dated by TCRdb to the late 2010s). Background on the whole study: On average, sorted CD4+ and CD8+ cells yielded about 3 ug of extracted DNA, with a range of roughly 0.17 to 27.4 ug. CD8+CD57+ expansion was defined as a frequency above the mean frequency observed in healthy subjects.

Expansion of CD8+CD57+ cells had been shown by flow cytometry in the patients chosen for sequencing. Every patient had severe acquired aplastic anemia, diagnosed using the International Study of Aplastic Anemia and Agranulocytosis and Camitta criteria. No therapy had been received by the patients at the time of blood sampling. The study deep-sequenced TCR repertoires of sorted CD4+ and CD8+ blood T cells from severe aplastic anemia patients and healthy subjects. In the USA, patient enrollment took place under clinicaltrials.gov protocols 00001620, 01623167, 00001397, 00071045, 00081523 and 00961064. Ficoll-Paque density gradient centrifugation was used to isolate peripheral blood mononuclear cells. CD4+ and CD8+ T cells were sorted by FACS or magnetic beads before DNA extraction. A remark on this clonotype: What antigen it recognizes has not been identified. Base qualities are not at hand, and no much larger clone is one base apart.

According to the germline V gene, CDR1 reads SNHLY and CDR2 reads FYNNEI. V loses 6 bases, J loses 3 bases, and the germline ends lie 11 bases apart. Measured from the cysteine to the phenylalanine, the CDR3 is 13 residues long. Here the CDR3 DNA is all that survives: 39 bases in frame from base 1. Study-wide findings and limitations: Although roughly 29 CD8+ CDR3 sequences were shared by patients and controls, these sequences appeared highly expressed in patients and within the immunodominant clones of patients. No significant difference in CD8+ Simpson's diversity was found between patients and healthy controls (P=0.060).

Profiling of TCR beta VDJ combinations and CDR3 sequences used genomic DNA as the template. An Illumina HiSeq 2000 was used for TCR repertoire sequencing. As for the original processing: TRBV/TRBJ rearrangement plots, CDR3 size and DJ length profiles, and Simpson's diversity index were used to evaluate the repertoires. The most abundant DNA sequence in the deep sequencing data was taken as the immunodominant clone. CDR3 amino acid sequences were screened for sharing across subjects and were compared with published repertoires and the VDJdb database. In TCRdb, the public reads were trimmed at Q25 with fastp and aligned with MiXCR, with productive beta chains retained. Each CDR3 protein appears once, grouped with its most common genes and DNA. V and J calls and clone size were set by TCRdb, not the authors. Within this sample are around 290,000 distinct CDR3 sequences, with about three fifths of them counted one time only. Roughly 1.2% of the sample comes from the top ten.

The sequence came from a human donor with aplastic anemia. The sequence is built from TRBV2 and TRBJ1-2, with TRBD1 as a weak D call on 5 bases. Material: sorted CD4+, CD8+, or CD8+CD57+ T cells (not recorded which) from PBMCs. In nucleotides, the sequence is TGTGCCAGCAGAATACAGGAGGACTATGGCTACACCTTC. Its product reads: CASRIQEDYGYTF.